This TCR beta chain is from a study of T cell repertoires in cytomegalovirus infection. Study information: Epitope selection comprised recently identified HLA-C-restricted CMV epitopes and well-studied HLA-B-restricted CMV epitopes. Based on public TCR beta signatures, there were indications of CMV infection and of a matching HLA type.

TCRdb fed the reads into MiXCR, producing one record per CDR3 protein. The repertoire holds hundreds of thousands of distinct CDR3 sequences, with roughly 42% as singletons. In the case of this clonotype: Its antigen is still unknown.

This TCR was recovered from a human donor in good health (CMV status not recorded). Some clones in this sample may be carry-over from other donors' samples. The sequenced sample was cultured PBMCs, obtained from culture after CMV antigen stimulation.

The CDR3 is CASFQRVGEQFF. Written as DNA, the CDR3 is TGTGCCAGCTTCCAGAGGGTGGGTGAGCAGTTCTTC. V gene TRBV28 combines with J gene TRBJ2-1; D is perhaps TRBD2 (5 bases). From germline, CDR1 is MDHEN and CDR2 SYDVKM. The CDR3 consists of 12 residues. Trimming removed 8 bases at V and 9 bases at J, with 14 bases between.